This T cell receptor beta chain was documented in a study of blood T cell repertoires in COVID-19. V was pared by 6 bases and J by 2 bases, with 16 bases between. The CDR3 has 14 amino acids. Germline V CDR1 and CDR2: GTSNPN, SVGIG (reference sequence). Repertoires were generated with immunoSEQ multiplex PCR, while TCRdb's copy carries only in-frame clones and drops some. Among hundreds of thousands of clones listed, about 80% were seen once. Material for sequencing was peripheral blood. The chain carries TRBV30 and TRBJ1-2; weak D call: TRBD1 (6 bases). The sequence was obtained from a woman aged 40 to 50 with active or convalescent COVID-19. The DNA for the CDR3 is TGTGCCTGTACAAGGACAGCCTTCAACTATGGCTACACCTTC. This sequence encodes CACTRTAFNYGYTF.